The next 13 T cell receptor beta chains were all read from a single sample in a study of response to subunit inactivated influenza vaccine. Each CDR3 protein is one row after TCRdb ran MiXCR on the RT-PCR reads. The sample records fewer than 650,000 distinct CDR3 sequences, around 13% being singletons. Specimen: PBMCs from blood, collected 40 to 50 days after vaccination. The receptors here all came from a man aged 45-65 years who received an inactivated influenza vaccine.

This sequence joins TRBV25-1 and TRBJ2-1; D is uncertain. V lost 7 bases to trimming and J lost 7 bases, with 29 bases between them. This CDR3 region has 18 residues. Germline-derived CDR1 and CDR2 are MGHDK and SYGVNS. CDR3 region: CASTLLKAAKDIENEQFF. The CDR3 coding sequence is TGTGCCAGCACTCTCCTGAAGGCGGCGAAAGATATTGAGAATGAGCAGTTCTTC.

In its sample, this clonotype was seen a few times. This chain uses TRBV7-9 with TRBJ1-1; TRBD1 agrees at 7 bases. CDR1 is SEHNR and CDR2 is FQNEAQ in the germline V gene (reference sequence). V gave up 5 bases and J gave up 0 bases; unmatched junction bases: 3. This CDR3 comprises 14 residues. DNA for the CDR3: TGTGCCAGCAGCACGGACAGGATGAACACTGAAGCTTTCTTT. This codes for CASSTDRMNTEAFF. Complete variable domain (other parts from reference TRBV7-9 and TRBJ1-1): DTGVSQNPRHKITKRGQNVTFRCDPISEHNRLYWYRQTLGQGPEFLTYFQNEAQLEKSRLLSDRFSAERPKGSFSTLEIQRTEQGDSAMYLCASSTDRMNTEAFFGQGTRLTVV.

Remarks on this clonotype: A read error may produce the germline difference seen at one junction end. This chain connects TRBV12-3 or TRBV12-4 to TRBJ2-1, with D tentatively TRBD1 (5 bases). This CDR3 is 17 amino acids long. The CDR3 reads CGSSLGWGQSSYNEQFF. CDR3 coding DNA: TGTGGCAGCAGTTTAGGGTGGGGCCAGAGCTCCTACAATGAGCAGTTCTTC.

In this sample, this clonotype turned up a few times. The chain recombines TRBV7-6 with TRBJ2-7, with D hard to call. CDR1 is SGHVS and CDR2 is FNYEAQ in the germline V gene. The CDR3 is 15 amino acids. The V end was cut by 0 bases, the J end by 4 bases, with 13 bases between. The CDR3 spells CASSLAVDPWYEQYF. Written as DNA, the CDR3 is TGTGCCAGCAGCTTAGCGGTGGACCCGTGGTACGAGCAGTACTTC.

The J gene is TRBJ1-5, the V gene TRBV5-4; D call uncertain. Trimming removed 1 base at V and 7 bases at J, with 9 bases between. This CDR3 has 13 residues. Germline CDR1 SGHNT, CDR2 YYREEE (reference sequence). This chain's CDR3 is CASSLYGSQPQHF. As DNA, the CDR3 is TGTGCCAGCAGCTTGTACGGGTCCCAGCCCCAGCATTTT.

The table lists this clonotype with a few counts. The chain combines TRBV7-8 with TRBJ2-5, with 8 bases lining up with TRBD1. V shed 4 bases and J 5 bases; nucleotides not matched to a gene: 12. This CDR3 is built from 16 residues. Germline lookup yields CDR1 SGHVS and CDR2 FQNEAQ. CDR3 protein: CASSSQGDRLRETQYF. DNA for the CDR3: TGTGCCAGCAGCTCCCAGGGGGACAGGCTCAGGGAGACCCAGTACTTC.

This clonotype occurred a few times. J is TRBJ2-5 and V is TRBV7-6; TRBD2 aligns across 7 bases. The CDR3 extends over 16 amino acids. CDR1 SGHVS and CDR2 FNYEAQ come from the germline V gene. Trimming cost V 2 bases and J 0 bases; bases outside gene matches: 6. CDR3 loop: CASSLMGLADQETQYF. The DNA for the CDR3 is TGTGCCAGCAGCTTAATGGGGCTAGCGGACCAAGAGACCCAGTACTTC.

This clonotype was seen at least ten times. The chain uses TRBV5-1 and TRBJ2-7, with D possibly being TRBD2 (5 bases). CDR3 size: 15 residues. V gave up 3 bases and J gave up 3 bases, with 16 bases separating them. Germline lookup yields CDR1 SGHRS and CDR2 YFSETQ. The CDR3 nucleotides read TGCGCCAGCAGCTCTCTACGACGGGGAAACTACGAGCAGTACTTC. This translates into CASSSLRRGNYEQYF.

This clonotype was detected a few times. The CDR3 nucleotides are TGCAGTGCTAGGGCGAGAAGCGACGAGCAGTACTTC. The encoded protein is CSARARSDEQYF. The chain employs TRBV20-1 and TRBJ2-7; D not resolved. The CDR3 is 12 amino acids. V lost 3 bases to trimming and J lost 5 bases, with 11 bases between them. Looked up from germline, CDR1 is DFQATT and CDR2 is SNEGSKA (reference sequence).

The rearrangement links TRBV10-3 to TRBJ2-1; D is uncertain. This CDR3 contains 15 residues. Germline CDR1 ENHRY, CDR2 SYGVKD. V shed 1 base and J shed 0 bases, with 7 bases lying between them. CDR3 amino acids: CAISEFSSSYNEQFF. CDR3 in DNA: TGTGCCATCAGTGAGTTCTCGAGCTCCTACAATGAGCAGTTCTTC.

This clonotype occurred a few times. This chain connects TRBV5-1 to TRBJ2-3; possible D gene TRBD1, 8 bases. Trimming removed 5 bases from V and 5 bases from J, with 12 bases in between. The CDR3 covers 13 residues. Germline CDR1 reads SGHRS; CDR2 reads YFSETQ. Written as DNA, the CDR3 is TGCGCCAGCAGGAGCGGGACAGGAGATACGCAGTATTTT. It codes for CASRSGTGDTQYF.

This clonotype was observed a handful of times. The rearrangement joins TRBV12-3 or TRBV12-4 to TRBJ1-5, with D possibly TRBD1 on 5 matching bases. Trimming took off 1 base at V and 1 base at J, with 8 bases between the two ends. The CDR3 has 15 amino acids. CDR3 bases: TGTGCCAGCAGTTTAGGGGCAGGGAGCAATCAGCCCCAGCATTTT. Encoded protein: CASSLGAGSNQPQHF.

This clonotype was observed many times. The rearrangement uses TRBV6-2 or TRBV6-3 and TRBJ2-3, with D possibly matching TRBD2 (5 bases). The V gene's germline CDR1 is MNHEY and CDR2 SVGEGT. CDR3 length: 12 residues. Trimming took off 10 bases at V and 2 bases at J, with 10 bases between the two ends. The CDR3 sequence is CATGYYTDTQYF. The CDR3 coding sequence is TGTGCCACGGGGTACTACACAGATACGCAGTATTTT.